This T cell receptor (beta chain) was found in a study of blood T cells in healthy people across ages. Together with a sample-barcoded 5' primer, a J-beta primer mix was included in a second PCR lasting about 6 to 11 cycles. TCRdb redid the calling of the 5' RACE reads with MiXCR, one entry per CDR3 protein. This sample has more than 800,000 distinct CDR3 sequences, with under 30% found just once. The V and J ends lost 4 bases and 8 bases, in that order; junction bases with no gene match: 7. Germline V gives CDR1 SGHDN, CDR2 FVKESK. The CDR3 has 13 amino acids. Broader study findings: Across the age range, TCR beta diversity per million T cells fell in a roughly linear way.

This clonotype has just a few counts. Its antigen is not known. The source material was blood. The receptor comes from a woman aged 80 or over in good health. The rearrangement joins TRBV14 to TRBJ1-2, with 7 positions matching TRBD1. CDR3 sequence (DNA): TGTGCCAGCAGCCCTGTGACAGGGCTGGGCTACACCTTC. It translates to CASSPVTGLGYTF.